This T cell receptor beta chain originates from a study of blood T cells in healthy people across ages. This clonotype was observed a single time. With a J-beta primer mix and a sample-barcoded 5' primer, a second PCR ran 7 to 11 cycles. The template-switch adaptor, which had 12 random nucleotides, put a tag on each cDNA molecule. TCRdb re-called the 5' RACE reads through MiXCR, storing one row per CDR3 protein. The table lists 710,000 or so distinct CDR3 sequences, 22% of them singletons. CDR3 length: 16 amino acids. Trimming removed 5 bases from V and 1 base from J, with 20 bases in between. CDR1 and CDR2 (germline): DFQATT, SNEGSKA (reference sequence).

This receptor was taken from a man between 70 and 80 years old in good health. The sample consisted of blood. J is TRBJ2-5 and V is TRBV20-1; TRBD1 or TRBD2 may be the D gene (7 bases each). The CDR3 reads CSAGGDSSSLQETQYF. CDR3 sequence (DNA): TGCAGTGCTGGGGGGGACAGCTCCAGCCTCCAAGAGACCCAGTACTTC.